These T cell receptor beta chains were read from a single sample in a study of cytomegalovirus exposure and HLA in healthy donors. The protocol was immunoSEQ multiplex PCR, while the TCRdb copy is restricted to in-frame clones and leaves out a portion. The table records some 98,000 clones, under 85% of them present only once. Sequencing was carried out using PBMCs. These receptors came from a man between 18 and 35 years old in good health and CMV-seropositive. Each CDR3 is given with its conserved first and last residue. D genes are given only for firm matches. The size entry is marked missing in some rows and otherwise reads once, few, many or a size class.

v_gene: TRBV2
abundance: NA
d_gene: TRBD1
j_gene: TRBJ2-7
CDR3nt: TGTGCCAGCAGGAGGGACAGGAACGTGTACGAGCAGTACTTC
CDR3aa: CASRRDRNVYEQYF

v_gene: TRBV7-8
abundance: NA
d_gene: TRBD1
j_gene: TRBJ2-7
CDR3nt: TGTGCCAGCAGCCCCCAGGGGGCCCACTACGAGCAGTACTTC
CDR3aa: CASSPQGAHYEQYF

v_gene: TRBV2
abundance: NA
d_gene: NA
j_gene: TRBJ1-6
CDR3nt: TGTGCCAGCATTGCGGGCCCCTATAATTCACCCCTCCACTTT
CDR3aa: CASIAGPYNSPLHF

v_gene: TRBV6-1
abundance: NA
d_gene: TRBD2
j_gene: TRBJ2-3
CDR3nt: TGTGCCAGCAGTGATTCGGGGGGGCGGGGCACAGATACGCAGTATTTT
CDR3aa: CASSDSGGRGTDTQYF

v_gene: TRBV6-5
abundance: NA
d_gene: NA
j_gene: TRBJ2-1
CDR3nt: TGTGCCAGCAGTTATCGGCCAGGGGGGAATGAGCAGTTCTTC
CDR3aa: CASSYRPGGNEQFF

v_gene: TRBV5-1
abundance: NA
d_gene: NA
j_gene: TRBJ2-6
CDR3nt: TGCGCCAGCAGCCCGGAGACTGGGGCCAACGTCCTGACTTTC
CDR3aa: CASSPETGANVLTF

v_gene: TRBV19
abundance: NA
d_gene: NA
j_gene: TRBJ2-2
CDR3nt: TGTGCCAGTAGGCGGGCAACGCGTTTCGGGGAGCTGTTTTTT
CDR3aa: CASRRATRFGELFF

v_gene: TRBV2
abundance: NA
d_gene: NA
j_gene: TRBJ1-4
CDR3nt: TGTGCCAGCCGTTGGAACAGTCCGGGAGCTTATGAAAAACTGTTTTTT
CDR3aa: CASRWNSPGAYEKLFF

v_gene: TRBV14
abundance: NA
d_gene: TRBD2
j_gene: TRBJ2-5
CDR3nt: TGTGCCAGCAGCCAAGCTCGCGGGGGGCCGCTTCGATACTTC
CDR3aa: CASSQARGGPLRYF

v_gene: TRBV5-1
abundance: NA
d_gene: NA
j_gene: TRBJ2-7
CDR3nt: TGCGCCAGCAGCTTGACTACAGGAGCCTACGAGCAGTACTTC
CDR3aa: CASSLTTGAYEQYF

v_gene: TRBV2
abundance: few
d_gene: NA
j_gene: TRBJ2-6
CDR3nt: TGTGCCAGCACGGCAGGGAGGTTCTCTGGGGCCAACGTCCTGACTTTC
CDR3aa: CASTAGRFSGANVLTF

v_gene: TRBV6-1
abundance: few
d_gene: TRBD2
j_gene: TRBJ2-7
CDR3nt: TGTGCCAGCAGCGCAGCGGGGGGGCCCGAGCAGTACTTC
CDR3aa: CASSAAGGPEQYF

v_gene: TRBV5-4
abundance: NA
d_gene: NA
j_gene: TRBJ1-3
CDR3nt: TGTGCCAGCAGCCCGGACACCGTCTTTGGAAACACCATATATTTT
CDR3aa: CASSPDTVFGNTIYF

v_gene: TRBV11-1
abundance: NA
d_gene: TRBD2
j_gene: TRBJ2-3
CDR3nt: TGTGCCAGCAGCAGGACTAGCGGGGGGATTTCAGATACGCAGTATTTT
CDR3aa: CASSRTSGGISDTQYF

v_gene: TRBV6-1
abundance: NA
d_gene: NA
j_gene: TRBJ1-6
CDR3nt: TGTGCCAGCAGTGAAAAACGGTACTATAATTCACCCCTCCACTTT
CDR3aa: CASSEKRYYNSPLHF

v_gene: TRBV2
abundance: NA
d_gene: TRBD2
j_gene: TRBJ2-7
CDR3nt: TGTGCCAGCAGACTAGCGGGGAGCTCCTACGAGCAGTACTTC
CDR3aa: CASRLAGSSYEQYF

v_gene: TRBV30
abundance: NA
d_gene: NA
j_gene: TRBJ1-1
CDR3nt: TGTGCCTGGCGGAGGGCCCCCACAGGGAGGGTGAACACTGAAGCTTTCTTT
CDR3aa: CAWRRAPTGRVNTEAFF

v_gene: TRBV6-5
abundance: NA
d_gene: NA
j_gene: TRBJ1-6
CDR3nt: TGTGCCAGCAGTTGGCAGGGGAAGGATTCACCCCTCCACTTT
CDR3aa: CASSWQGKDSPLHF

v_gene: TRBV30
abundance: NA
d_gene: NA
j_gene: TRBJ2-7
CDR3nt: TGTGCCTGGAATCGTGAGGAGGGCTCCTACGAGCAGTACTTC
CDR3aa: CAWNREEGSYEQYF

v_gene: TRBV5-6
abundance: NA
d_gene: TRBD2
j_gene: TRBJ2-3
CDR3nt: TGTGCCAGCAGCTCGCCTCGGCGGGGGGGCCGCAATACGCAGTATTTT
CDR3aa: CASSSPRRGGRNTQYF

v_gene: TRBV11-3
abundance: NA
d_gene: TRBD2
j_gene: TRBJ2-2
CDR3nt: TGTGCCAGCAGCTTTGGACTAGCGGGAGGCACCGGGGAGCTGTTTTTT
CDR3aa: CASSFGLAGGTGELFF

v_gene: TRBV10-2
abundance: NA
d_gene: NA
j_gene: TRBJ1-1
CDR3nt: TGCGCCAGCAGCTCACAGGGAATGAACACTGAAGCTTTCTTT
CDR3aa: CASSSQGMNTEAFF

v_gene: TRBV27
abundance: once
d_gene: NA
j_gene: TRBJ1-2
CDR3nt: TGTGCCAGCGGCGAACTACGGTTAAACTATGGCTACACCTTC
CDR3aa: CASGELRLNYGYTF

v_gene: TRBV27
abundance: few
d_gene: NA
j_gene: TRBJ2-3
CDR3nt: TGTGCCAGCAGCCTCTGGCCAGGTGGTGCAGATACGCAGTATTTT
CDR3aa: CASSLWPGGADTQYF

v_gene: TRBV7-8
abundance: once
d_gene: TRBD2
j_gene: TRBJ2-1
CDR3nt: TGTGCCAGCAGCGCCTCACTAGCGGGCCGCTACAATGAGCAGTTCTTC
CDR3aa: CASSASLAGRYNEQFF

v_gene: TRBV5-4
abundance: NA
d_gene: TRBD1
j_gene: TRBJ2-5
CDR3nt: TGTGCCAGCAGCTTCGACAGGGAAGGGACCCAGTACTTC
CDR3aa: CASSFDREGTQYF

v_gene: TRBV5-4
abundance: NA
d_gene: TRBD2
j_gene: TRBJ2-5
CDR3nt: TGTGCCAGCAGCTTGGTGGGACTAGCGGGGGAGACCCAGTACTTC
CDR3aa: CASSLVGLAGETQYF

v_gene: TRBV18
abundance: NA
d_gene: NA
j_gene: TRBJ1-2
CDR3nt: TGTGCCAGCTCACCGGGGGCGGCCGACTATGGCTACACCTTC
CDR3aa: CASSPGAADYGYTF

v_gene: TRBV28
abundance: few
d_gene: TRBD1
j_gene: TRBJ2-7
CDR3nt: TGTGCCAGCAGGGGACAGGGGCGATTCCACGAGCAGTACTTC
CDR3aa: CASRGQGRFHEQYF

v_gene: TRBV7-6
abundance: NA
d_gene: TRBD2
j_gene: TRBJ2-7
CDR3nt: TGTGCCAGCAGCTTAGCGGCAGCGGGGGACTCCTACGAGCAGTACTTC
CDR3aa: CASSLAAAGDSYEQYF

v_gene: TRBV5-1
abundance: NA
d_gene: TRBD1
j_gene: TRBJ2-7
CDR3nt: TGCGCCAGCAGCTTGCCACAGGGGGGTTACGAGCAGTACTTC
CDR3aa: CASSLPQGGYEQYF

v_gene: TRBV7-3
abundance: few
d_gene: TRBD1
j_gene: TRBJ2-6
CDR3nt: TGTGCCAGCAGCTTTACAGGGGATGGGGCCAACGTCCTGACTTTC
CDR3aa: CASSFTGDGANVLTF

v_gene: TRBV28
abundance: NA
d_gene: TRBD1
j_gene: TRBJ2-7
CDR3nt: TGTGCCAGCAGTAACCGGGACAGGATAGTCGAGCAGTACTTC
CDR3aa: CASSNRDRIVEQYF

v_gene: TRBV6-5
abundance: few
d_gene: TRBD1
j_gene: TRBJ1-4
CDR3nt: TGTGCCAGCAGATCACCGGGACAGGGTGGCGAAAAACTGTTTTTT
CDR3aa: CASRSPGQGGEKLFF

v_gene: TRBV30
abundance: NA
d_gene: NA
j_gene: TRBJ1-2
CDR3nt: TGTGCCTGGGATAGGGGGTTCTCGGGCTACACCTTC
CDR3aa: CAWDRGFSGYTF

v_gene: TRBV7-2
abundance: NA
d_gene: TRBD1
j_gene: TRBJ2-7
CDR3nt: TGTGCCAGCAGCTTACCCCCCTACAGGGGGCGAAGCGAGCAGTACTTC
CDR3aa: CASSLPPYRGRSEQYF

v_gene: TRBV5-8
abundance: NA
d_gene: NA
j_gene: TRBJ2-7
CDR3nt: TGTGCCAGCAGCGTTGACTTCTACGAGCAGTACTTC
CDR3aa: CASSVDFYEQYF

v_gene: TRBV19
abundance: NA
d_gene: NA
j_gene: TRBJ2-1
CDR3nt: TGTGCCAGTAGTGCCCCCCCGGAAGCGGATGAGCAGTTCTTC
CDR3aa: CASSAPPEADEQFF

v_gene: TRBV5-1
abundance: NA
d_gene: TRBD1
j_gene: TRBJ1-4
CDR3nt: TGCGCCAGCAGCTTGGGGACAGGGGGCTCCAATGAAAAACTGTTTTTT
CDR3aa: CASSLGTGGSNEKLFF

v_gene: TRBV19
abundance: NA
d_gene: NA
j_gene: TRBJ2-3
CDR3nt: TGTGCCAGTAGTATCGCGGCGGGCACAGATACGCAGTATTTT
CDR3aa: CASSIAAGTDTQYF

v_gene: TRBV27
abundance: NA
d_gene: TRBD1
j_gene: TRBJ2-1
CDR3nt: TGTGCCAGCAGTTTCGTCAGGGGGATCATGTTCTTC
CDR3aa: CASSFVRGIMFF

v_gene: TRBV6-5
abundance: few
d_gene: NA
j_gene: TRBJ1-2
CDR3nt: TGTGCCAGCAGAACTCCAGGGGAGTATGGCTACACCTTC
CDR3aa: CASRTPGEYGYTF

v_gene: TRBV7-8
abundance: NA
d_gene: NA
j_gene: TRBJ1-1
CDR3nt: TGTGCCAGCAGCTTAGTAGCCGGGAACACTGAAGCTTTCTTT
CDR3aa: CASSLVAGNTEAFF

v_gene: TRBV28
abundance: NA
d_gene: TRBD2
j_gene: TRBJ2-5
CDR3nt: TGTGCCAGCACCCCAGCGGGACTCCACCAAGAGACCCAGTACTTC
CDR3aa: CASTPAGLHQETQYF

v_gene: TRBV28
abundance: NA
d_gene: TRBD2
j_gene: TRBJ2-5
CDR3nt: TGTGCCAGCAGTTTATGGACTAGCGGGGACCAAGAGACCCAGTACTTC
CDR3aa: CASSLWTSGDQETQYF

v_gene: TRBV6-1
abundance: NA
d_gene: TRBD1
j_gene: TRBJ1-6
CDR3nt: TGTGCCAGCATCCAGGGGGCGAATTCACCCCTCCACTTT
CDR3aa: CASIQGANSPLHF

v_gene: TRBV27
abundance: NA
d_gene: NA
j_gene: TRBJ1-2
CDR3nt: TGTGCCAGCAGTCCCGCCGGTCGAAACTATGGCTACACCTTC
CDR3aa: CASSPAGRNYGYTF

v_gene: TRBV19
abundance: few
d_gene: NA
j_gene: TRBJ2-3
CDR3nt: TGTGCCAGTAGTCTCGGTCCAGATACGCAGTATTTT
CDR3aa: CASSLGPDTQYF

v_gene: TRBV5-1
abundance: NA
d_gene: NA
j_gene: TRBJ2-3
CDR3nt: TGCGCCAGCAGCTTGGGGCAGGGAAGCACAGATACGCAGTATTTT
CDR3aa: CASSLGQGSTDTQYF

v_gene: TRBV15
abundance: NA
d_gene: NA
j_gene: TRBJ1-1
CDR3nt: TGTGCCACCAGCAGAGGGGCGTACACTGAAGCTTTCTTT
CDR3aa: CATSRGAYTEAFF

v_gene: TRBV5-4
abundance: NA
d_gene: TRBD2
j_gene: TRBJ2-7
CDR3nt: TGTGCCAGCAGCGGCGGACTAGCGGGGGGGAGCTCCTACGAGCAGTACTTC
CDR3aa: CASSGGLAGGSSYEQYF

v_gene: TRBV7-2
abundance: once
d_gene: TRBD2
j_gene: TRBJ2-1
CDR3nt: TGTGCCAGCAGCTTAATAAGATCACTAGCGGGGCACAATGAGCAGTTCTTC
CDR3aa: CASSLIRSLAGHNEQFF

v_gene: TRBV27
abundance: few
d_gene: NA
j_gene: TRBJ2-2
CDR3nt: TGTGCCAGCAGAGGGACATACGGGGAGCTGTTTTTT
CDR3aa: CASRGTYGELFF

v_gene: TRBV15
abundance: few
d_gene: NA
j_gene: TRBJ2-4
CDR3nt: TGTGCCACCAGCAGAGCCGGGACACTAGCCAAAAACATTCAGTACTTC
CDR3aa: CATSRAGTLAKNIQYF

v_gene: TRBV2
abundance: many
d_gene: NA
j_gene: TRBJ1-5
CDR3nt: TGTGCCAGCAGTGATGCCTCTAGGAGAAATCAGCCCCAGCATTTT
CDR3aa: CASSDASRRNQPQHF

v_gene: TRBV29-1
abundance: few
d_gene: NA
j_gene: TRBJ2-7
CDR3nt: TGCAGCGTTGGGCGGGGTCCATCCTACGAGCAGTACTTC
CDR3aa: CSVGRGPSYEQYF